Listed below are T cell receptor beta chains from one sample, sequenced in a study of cytomegalovirus exposure and HLA in healthy donors. Sequencing used immunoSEQ multiplex PCR; TCRdb keeps in-frame clones, though not all of them. The sample holds some 180,000 clones, around nine tenths seen once. Sequencing input: PBMCs. All receptors come from a young man in good health and CMV-seropositive. Both conserved end residues are part of each CDR3. The D gene is left open where the match is weak. Part of the rows lack a size; the others show once, few, many or a class for expanded clones.

TRBJ1-2 | TRBD1 | TRBV4-1 | - | TGCGCCAGCAGCCAAGTGGTTCAGGGGGCCAACTATGGCTACACCTTC | CASSQVVQGANYGYTF
TRBJ1-2 | - | TRBV15 | - | TGTGCCTCTGGGCAGGCTCTCTATGGCTACACCTTC | CASGQALYGYTF
TRBJ1-5 | - | TRBV6-1 | - | TGTGCCAGCAGTGAAGGGTTCCGGGGTCCCAATCAGCCCCAGCATTTT | CASSEGFRGPNQPQHF
TRBJ2-1 | TRBD2 | TRBV2 | - | TGTGCCAGCAGTGAACTAGCGGGAGCAGGCAATGAGCAGTTCTTC | CASSELAGAGNEQFF
TRBJ1-2 | - | TRBV27 | once | TGTGCCAGCAGTTTTACGGGGGGGGCACAAGAGAAAGCTAACTATGGCTACACCTTC | CASSFTGGAQEKANYGYTF
TRBJ2-5 | - | TRBV9 | - | TGTGCCAGCAGCGTAAGCGGTGCGGGGGAGACCCAGTACTTC | CASSVSGAGETQYF
TRBJ1-6 | - | TRBV27 | few | TGTGCCAGCAACACAGGGAGCCAGCCCCTCCACTTT | CASNTGSQPLHF
TRBJ2-4 | - | TRBV7-2 | - | TGTGCCAGCAGCTTAATGCCGGGGGCAGCCAAAAACATTCAGTACTTC | CASSLMPGAAKNIQYF
TRBJ1-3 | - | TRBV18 | once | TGTGCCAGCTCACCAGACAGTGTCCCTGGAAACACCATATATTTT | CASSPDSVPGNTIYF
TRBJ1-5 | - | TRBV19 | once | TGTGCCAGTAGCCGACCCGGACCGGATAATCAGCCCCAGCATTTT | CASSRPGPDNQPQHF
TRBJ1-2 | TRBD1 | TRBV4-3 | - | TGCGCCAGCAGCCAATCTCTAGGGGGCAGGGGTTCCTTAGGGCCCTATGGCTACACCTTC | CASSQSLGGRGSLGPYGYTF
TRBJ2-3 | - | TRBV9 | - | TGTGCCAGCAGCGCGGGCCTCAGCACAGATACGCAGTATTTT | CASSAGLSTDTQYF
TRBJ2-3 | - | TRBV18 | - | TGTGCCAGCTCACCTGGGTCAAGCACAGATACGCAGTATTTT | CASSPGSSTDTQYF
TRBJ2-2 | - | TRBV27 | - | TGTGCCAGCAGTTTAAACCGGAACACCGGGGAGCTGTTTTTT | CASSLNRNTGELFF
TRBJ2-7 | - | TRBV28 | - | TGTGCCAGCAGTCTATCCGGAGTATCGGGCGAGCAGTACTTC | CASSLSGVSGEQYF
TRBJ1-5 | - | TRBV5-6 | - | TGTGCCAGCAGCTGGGGGGGGGAGTATCAGCCCCAGCATTTT | CASSWGGEYQPQHF
TRBJ1-3 | - | TRBV4-1 | - | TGCGCCAGCAGCCCCTTAGGGGTTTTGACTGGAAACACCATATATTTT | CASSPLGVLTGNTIYF
TRBJ1-3 | - | TRBV2 | once | TGTGCCAGCAGGGCCATAAACACCATATATTTT | CASRAINTIYF
TRBJ1-5 | - | TRBV7-8 | - | TGTGCCAGCAGCCATAGCAATCAGCCCCAGCATTTT | CASSHSNQPQHF
TRBJ2-5 | TRBD2 | TRBV7-2 | - | TGTGCCAGCAGCTTAGAAGTAGCGGGGGGGCGGGAGACCCAGTACTTC | CASSLEVAGGRETQYF
TRBJ2-3 | TRBD1 | TRBV19 | - | TGTGCCAGTACCCACAGGGGGCTTAACACAGATACGCAGTATTTT | CASTHRGLNTDTQYF
TRBJ1-2 | - | TRBV30 | - | TGTGCCTGGACCCGGAGCTATGGCTACACCTTC | CAWTRSYGYTF
TRBJ1-6 | - | TRBV25-1 | many | TGTGCCAGCAGTGAATACGGAGGTCTTAATTCACCCCTCCACTTT | CASSEYGGLNSPLHF
TRBJ2-5 | TRBD2 | TRBV10-3 | - | TGTGCCATCAGTGATCTAGCGGGCTTACAAGAGACCCAGTACTTC | CAISDLAGLQETQYF
TRBJ2-4 | TRBD2 | TRBV19 | - | TGTGCCAGTAGTATAACTAGCGCGGCCAAAAACATTCAGTACTTC | CASSITSAAKNIQYF
TRBJ2-7 | TRBD1 | TRBV27 | - | TGTGCCAGCAGTGACCGACAGGGGGCTAAGGAGCAGTACTTC | CASSDRQGAKEQYF
TRBJ2-7 | - | TRBV7-2 | - | TGTGCCAGCAGCTTAGGGCACGTCTACGAGCAGTACTTC | CASSLGHVYEQYF
TRBJ2-7 | - | TRBV7-2 | - | TGTGCCAGCAGCGCCAATTGGGAGCAGTACTTC | CASSANWEQYF
TRBJ2-1 | - | TRBV5-4 | - | TGTGCCAGCAGCTTGGGACTAGTGGCCTACAATGAGCAGTTCTTC | CASSLGLVAYNEQFF
TRBJ2-7 | TRBD1 | TRBV9 | - | TGTGCCAGCAGCGTAGGTGGACAGGGGGTTTACGAGCAGTACTTC | CASSVGGQGVYEQYF
TRBJ1-6 | - | TRBV15 | - | TGTGCCACCAGCAGAGACCCGGCCCCGACGCCGGGTTTCTATAATTCACCCCTCCACTTT | CATSRDPAPTPGFYNSPLHF
TRBJ2-7 | - | TRBV5-6 | - | TGTGCCAGCAGCCAATCCTACGAGCAGTACTTC | CASSQSYEQYF
TRBJ2-1 | - | TRBV4-1 | - | TGCGCCAGCAGCCAAGATGCCCAGCGGACCAATGAGCAGTTCTTC | CASSQDAQRTNEQFF
TRBJ1-1 | TRBD1 | TRBV25-1 | - | TGTGCCAGCCGACAGGGCTCGGAGACTGAAGCTTTCTTT | CASRQGSETEAFF
TRBJ2-7 | TRBD2 | TRBV9 | - | TGTGCCAGCAGCGTAGATAGGGGAGGGTACGAGCAGTACTTC | CASSVDRGGYEQYF